This TCR beta chain is from a study of immune heterogeneity within non-small cell lung tumors. The ends were cut back, 4 bases at V and 1 base at J, with 10 bases in the middle. The germline V gene encodes CDR1 LNHDA and CDR2 SQIVND (reference sequence). The CDR3 totals 14 residues. This clonotype is judged medium-sized. Its antigen is currently unknown. Study-wide points: Individual patients' high-frequency T-cell receptor beta clonotypes were largely distinct from one another. Identical dominant CDR3 beta clonotypes were found repeatedly across the tumor sites of a single patient, and these appeared alongside high-frequency clones that were unique to particular tumor locations.

TCRs were amplified from 600 ng gDNA of bulk tumor per sample. In surgery, several biopsies were collected from each primary tumor at widely spaced sites. Enrolled individuals presented with untreated, newly diagnosed non-small cell lung cancer and received curative surgery. A multiplex PCR containing 32 V primers and 13 J primers was used to amplify TCR beta CDR3. TCRdb used MiXCR to reprocess the multiplex PCR reads, holding one entry per CDR3 protein. The sample records just over 4,000 distinct CDR3 sequences, roughly 27% being singletons. The sequencing sample was made of lung tumor tissue. The V and J genes are TRBV19 and TRBJ1-1; D is undetermined. This receptor was taken from a man in his 60s with non-small cell lung cancer. The CDR3 nucleotides read TGTGCCAGTAGTAGAAAGTCAGGGAACACTGAAGCTTTCTTT. Amino acids: CASSRKSGNTEAFF.